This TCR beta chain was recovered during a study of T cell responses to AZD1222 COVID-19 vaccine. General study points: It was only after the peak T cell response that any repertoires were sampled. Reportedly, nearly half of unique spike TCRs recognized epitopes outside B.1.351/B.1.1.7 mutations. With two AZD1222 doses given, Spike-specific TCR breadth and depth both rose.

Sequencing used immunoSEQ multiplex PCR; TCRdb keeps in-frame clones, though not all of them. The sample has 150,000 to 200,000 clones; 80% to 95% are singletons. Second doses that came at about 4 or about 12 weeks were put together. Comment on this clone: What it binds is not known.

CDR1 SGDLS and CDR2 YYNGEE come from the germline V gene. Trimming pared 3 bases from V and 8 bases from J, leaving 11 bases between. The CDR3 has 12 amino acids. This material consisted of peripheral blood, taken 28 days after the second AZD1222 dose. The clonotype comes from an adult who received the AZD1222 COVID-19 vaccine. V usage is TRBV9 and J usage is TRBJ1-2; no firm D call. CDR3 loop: CASSEWGKGYTF. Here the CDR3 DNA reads TGTGCCAGCAGCGAATGGGGAAAAGGCTACACCTTC.